Following are 12 T cell receptor beta chains from one sample sequenced in a study of OX40 agonist ivuxolimab in advanced cancers. The protocol was immunoSEQ multiplex PCR, while the TCRdb copy is restricted to in-frame clones and leaves out a portion. The sample contains 50,000 to 70,000 clones, roughly 85% of which appear only once. The input for sequencing was CD4+ or CD8+ T cells sorted from blood, taken in a trial of the OX40 agonist ivuxolimab. The receptors were gathered from an adult with an advanced solid tumor such as melanoma, head and neck, liver or kidney cancer.

There are a few counts of this clone. The chain combines TRBV20-1 with TRBJ1-1, with D perhaps matching TRBD1 (5 bases). The CDR3 consists of 11 residues. Trimming pared 6 bases from V and 11 bases from J, leaving 16 bases between. Germline values: CDR1 DFQATT, CDR2 SNEGSKA (reference sequence). CDR3 DNA sequence: TGCAGTGCCTCAGGAAGGGGAGGGGCTTTCTTT. This encodes CSASGRGGAFF.

The chain uses TRBV5-1 and TRBJ2-1, with D perhaps assigned TRBD1 or TRBD2 (6 bases each). This CDR3 is 15 amino acids long. The V gene's germline CDR1 is SGHRS and CDR2 YFSETQ. Trimming took 3 bases from V and 2 from J, leaving 12 bases between them. The CDR3 spells CASSSRGAPYNEQFF. Written as DNA, the CDR3 is TGCGCCAGCAGCTCAAGGGGGGCCCCCTACAATGAGCAGTTCTTC.

This rearrangement joins TRBV19 to TRBJ1-5, with 9 bases identical to TRBD1. This CDR3 has 17 residues. Per germline, CDR1 LNHDA and CDR2 SQIVND (reference sequence). V lost 4 bases to trimming and J lost 2 bases; unmatched junction nucleotides: 9. The CDR3: CASSSHEGQGGNQPQHF. The CDR3 DNA sequence: TGTGCCAGTAGTAGCCATGAGGGACAGGGAGGCAATCAGCCCCAGCATTTT.

There are a few counts of this clone. The chain links TRBV4-1 to TRBJ1-4; 7 bases line up with TRBD1. Trimming at V came to 4 bases and at J to 5 bases, leaving 4 bases not matched to a gene. Per the germline V gene, CDR1 is MGHRA and CDR2 is YSYEKL. This CDR3 contains 14 residues. The CDR3 DNA reads TGCGCCAGCAGCCTACAGGGGAGAAATGAAAAACTGTTTTTT. This sequence encodes CASSLQGRNEKLFF.

The V gene is TRBV28, the J gene TRBJ1-1; D is unresolved. The CDR3 spans 12 residues. Germline V lookup: CDR1 MDHEN, CDR2 SYDVKM. Trimming cost V 4 bases and J 11 bases, with 14 bases left between them. The CDR3 DNA follows: TGTGCCAGCAGTTCAACCTTCCAGTATGCTTTCTTT. It encodes CASSSTFQYAFF. Combining the CDR3 with reference TRBV28 and TRBJ1-1 gives the whole variable domain DVKVTQSSRYLVKRTGEKVFLECVQDMDHENMFWYRQDPGLGLRLIYFSYDVKMKEKGDIPEGYSVSREKKERFSLILESASTNQTSMYLCASSSTFQYAFFGQGTRLTVV.

In nucleotides, the CDR3 is TGTGCCAGCAGTGAACAGGGGTATGAAAAACTGTTTTTT. It specifies CASSEQGYEKLFF. The V call is TRBV6-1, the J call TRBJ1-4, with D tentatively TRBD1 (6 bases). Trimming took off 2 bases at V and 6 bases at J, with 7 bases between the two ends. Per the germline V gene, CDR1 is MNHNS and CDR2 is SASEGT. The CDR3 spans 13 residues.

This CDR3 reads CASTGTVYNEQFF. The CDR3 DNA reads TGTGCCAGCACAGGGACGGTATACAATGAGCAGTTCTTC. The gene calls are TRBV6-1 and TRBJ2-1, with D tentatively TRBD1 or TRBD2 (5 bases each). The CDR3 contains 13 residues. Germline loops: CDR1 MNHNS, CDR2 SASEGT. Trimming stripped 7 bases from V and 4 bases from J, with 11 bases between.

J is TRBJ1-2 and V is TRBV14; D remains ambiguous. Germline V gene data show CDR1 as SGHDN and CDR2 as FVKESK. V dropped 1 base and J dropped 7 bases, with 16 bases sitting between them. The CDR3 contains 15 residues. The CDR3 reads CASSQVGGSLGGYTF. CDR3 nucleotides: TGTGCCAGCAGCCAAGTTGGAGGGTCCCTTGGTGGCTACACCTTC.

This chain uses TRBV18 with TRBJ2-2; no definite D call. Germline V gives CDR1 KGHSH, CDR2 LQKENI. The V end was cut by 2 bases, the J end by 0 bases, with 4 bases between. CDR3 length: 14 amino acids. The CDR3 region has the DNA TGTGCCAGCTCACCAGACACGAACACCGGGGAGCTGTTTTTT. This codes for CASSPDTNTGELFF. Drawing the rest from reference TRBV18 and TRBJ2-2, the complete variable domain is NAGVMQNPRHLVRRRGQEARLRCSPMKGHSHVYWYRQLPEEGLKFMVYLQKENIIDESGMPKERFSAEFPKEGPSILRIQQVVRGDSAAYFCASSPDTNTGELFFGEGSRLTVL.

The chain uses TRBV10-3 and TRBJ2-1, with 7 nucleotides matching TRBD1. The V and J ends lost 11 bases and 6 bases, in that order; junction bases with no gene match: 19. The germline V gene has CDR1 ENHRY and CDR2 SYGVKD. The CDR3 is 16 residues long. The CDR3 region is CALSTATGAAGNEQFF. CDR3 DNA sequence: TGTGCCCTTTCCACGGCTACAGGGGCCGCTGGCAATGAGCAGTTCTTC.

The chain links TRBV7-2 to TRBJ2-5, with TRBD2 matching over 12 bases. CDR1 is SGHTA and CDR2 is FQGNSA in the germline V gene. With V trimmed by 4 bases and J by 5 bases, 5 bases remained unmatched. The CDR3 has 15 residues. The CDR3: CASSSRLAGVETQYF. The CDR3 nucleotides are TGTGCCAGCAGCTCCAGACTAGCGGGGGTGGAGACCCAGTACTTC.

This clone was observed a single time. The rearrangement joins TRBV19 to TRBJ1-2, with D possibly being TRBD1 (6 bases). In germline, CDR1 is LNHDA, CDR2 SQIVND (reference sequence). The CDR3 has 14 residues. Trimming left V 7 bases short and J 8 bases short, with 20 bases between. CDR3 in DNA: TGTGCCAGTACCTCGGGGCAGGGGTTGCAAGGCTACACCTTC. Translating gives CASTSGQGLQGYTF.